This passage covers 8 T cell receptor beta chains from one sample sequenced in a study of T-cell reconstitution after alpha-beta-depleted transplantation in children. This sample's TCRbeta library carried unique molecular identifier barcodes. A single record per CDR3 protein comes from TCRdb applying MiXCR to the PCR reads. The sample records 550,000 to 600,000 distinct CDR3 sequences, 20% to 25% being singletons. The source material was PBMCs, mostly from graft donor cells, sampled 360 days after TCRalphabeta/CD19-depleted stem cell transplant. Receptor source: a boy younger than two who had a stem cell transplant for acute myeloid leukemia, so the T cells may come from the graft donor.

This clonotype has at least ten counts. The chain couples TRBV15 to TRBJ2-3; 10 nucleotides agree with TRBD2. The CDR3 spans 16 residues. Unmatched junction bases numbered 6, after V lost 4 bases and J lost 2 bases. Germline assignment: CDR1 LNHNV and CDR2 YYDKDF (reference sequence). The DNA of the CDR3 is TGTGCCACCAGCACTCGAGCGGGGGGGCCCACAGATACGCAGTATTTT. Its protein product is CATSTRAGGPTDTQYF.

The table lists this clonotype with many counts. The DNA for the CDR3 is TGTGCCAGCAGTTCGTCCGGTATATCTGGAAACACCATATATTTT. This sequence encodes CASSSSGISGNTIYF. The chain has TRBV12-3 or TRBV12-4 and TRBJ1-3; D remains unclear. The V and J ends lost 4 bases and 1 base respectively, with 11 bases between them. CDR3 size: 15 residues.

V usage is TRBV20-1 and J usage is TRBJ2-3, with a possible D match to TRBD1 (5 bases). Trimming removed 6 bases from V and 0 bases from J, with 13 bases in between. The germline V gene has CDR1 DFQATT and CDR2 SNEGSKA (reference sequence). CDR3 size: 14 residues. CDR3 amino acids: CSASPGISTDTQYF. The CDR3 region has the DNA TGCAGTGCGTCCCCAGGGATTAGCACAGATACGCAGTATTTT.

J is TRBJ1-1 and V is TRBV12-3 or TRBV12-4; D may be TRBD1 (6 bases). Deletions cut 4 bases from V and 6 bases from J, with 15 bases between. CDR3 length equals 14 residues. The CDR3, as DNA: TGTGCCAGCAGTTCCGGGGCGGGGGCGGCTGAAGCTTTCTTT. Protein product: CASSSGAGAAEAFF.

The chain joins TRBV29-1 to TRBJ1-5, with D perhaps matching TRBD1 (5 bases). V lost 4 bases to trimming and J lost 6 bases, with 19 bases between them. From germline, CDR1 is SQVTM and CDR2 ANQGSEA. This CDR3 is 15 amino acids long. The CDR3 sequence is CSVGGEGAGSQPQHF. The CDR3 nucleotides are TGCAGCGTTGGGGGGGAAGGGGCAGGGAGTCAGCCCCAGCATTTT.

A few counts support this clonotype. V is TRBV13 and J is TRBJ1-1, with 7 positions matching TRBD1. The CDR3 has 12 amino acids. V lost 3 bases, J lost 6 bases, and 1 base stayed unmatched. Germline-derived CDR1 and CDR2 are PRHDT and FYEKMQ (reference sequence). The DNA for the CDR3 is TGTGCCAGCAGCTTCGACAGGGCTGAAGCTTTCTTT. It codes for CASSFDRAEAFF.

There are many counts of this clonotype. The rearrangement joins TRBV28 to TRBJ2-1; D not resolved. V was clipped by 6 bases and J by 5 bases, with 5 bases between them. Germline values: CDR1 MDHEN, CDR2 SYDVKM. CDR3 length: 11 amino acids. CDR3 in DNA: TGTGCCAGCAGGGAAAACAATGAGCAGTTCTTC. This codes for CASRENNEQFF.

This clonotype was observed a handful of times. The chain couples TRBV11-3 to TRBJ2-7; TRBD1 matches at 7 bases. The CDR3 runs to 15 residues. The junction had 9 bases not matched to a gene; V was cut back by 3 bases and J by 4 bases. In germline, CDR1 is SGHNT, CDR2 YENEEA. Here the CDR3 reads CASSFQPGQNYEQYF. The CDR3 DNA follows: TGTGCCAGCAGCTTTCAACCGGGACAGAATTACGAGCAGTACTTC. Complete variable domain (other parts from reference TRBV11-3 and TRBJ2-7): EAGVVQSPRYKIIEKKQPVAFWCNPISGHNTLYWYLQNLGQGPELLIRYENEEAVDDSQLPKDRFSAERLKGVDSTLKIQPAELGDSAVYLCASSFQPGQNYEQYFGPGTRLTVT.